This TCR beta chain is from a study of regulatory T cells in long-lasting Graves disease. This clonotype is a singleton in its sample. Time point specified: newly diagnosed GD, antithyroid drugs for less than 3 months. From PBMCs, RNA was extracted and then used to make the TCR library. Researchers made TCR beta libraries by using iRepertoire HTBI primers and running Arm-PCR on CDR3 regions. TCRdb ran MiXCR on the multiplex PCR reads and lists one entry per CDR3 protein. The sample carries roughly 610,000 distinct CDR3 sequences, roughly 16% recorded once. Trimming pared 6 bases from V and 0 bases from J, leaving 14 bases between. CDR3 length: 15 amino acids. Germline CDR1 reads SGHVS; CDR2 reads FQNEAQ. This sample also belongs to another study, concerning T cells in Graves' hyperthyroidism and ophthalmopathy. That study adds: A set of HTBI primers served as the primers for a first-round RT-PCR of the TCR CDR3.

The specimen was peripheral blood mononuclear cells (PBMCs), collected at new diagnosis, from a patient treated with antithyroid drugs. The receptor's source is a man between 18 and 29 years old with Graves disease. The chain uses TRBV7-8 and TRBJ1-1; D not resolved. CDR3 sequence: CASRPTGRLNTEAFF. For the CDR3, the DNA is TGTGCCAGCAGGCCCACCGGGCGCCTGAACACTGAAGCTTTCTTT. Full variable domain (rest looked up from reference TRBV7-8 and TRBJ1-1): GAGVSQSPRYKVAKRGQDVALRCDPISGHVSLFWYQQALGQGPEFLTYFQNEAQLDKSGLPSDRFFAERPEGSVSTLKIQRTQQEDSAVYLCASRPTGRLNTEAFFGQGTRLTVV.